This T cell receptor beta chain was recovered during a study of T-cell reconstitution after alpha-beta-depleted transplantation in children listed by TCRdb under 2016. Study-wide context: The study quantitatively tracked T-cell immune reconstitution after TCRalphabeta/CD19-depleted allogeneic hematopoietic cell transplantation in children using TCR repertoire profiling. Study-level results and caveats: Over subsequent months, a decline in hyperexpanded clone frequencies was noted, and after one year, T-cell counts and TCRbeta diversity were mostly ascribed to newly produced T cells. The high TCRbeta diversity at day 60 in some patients was ascribed to recipient T cells and intrathymic progenitors that had survived conditioning. The apparently early recovery of alphabetaT-cell counts about two months after transplant reportedly depended on only several hundred rapidly expanded clones that came from non-depleted graft cells.

This clonotype was counted a few times. Its antigen is currently not known. No base-level quality is on record; no much larger clone is a single base apart. The treatment or condition tag for this specimen amounts to: allogeneic hematopoietic cell transplantation with graft depleted of TCRalphabeta T cells and CD19 B cells. TCRalphabeta/CD19-depleted allogeneic hematopoietic cell grafts were given to the transplant recipients, all of whom were children. Library preparation employed PCR. Sequencing relied on an Illumina HiSeq 2500. To normalize quantification of the TCRbeta repertoire, the TCR libraries were built with molecular barcoding that relied on unique molecular identifiers. Starting from the raw public reads, TCRdb applied fastp trimming at Q25, assembled clones with MiXCR and retained in-frame beta chains. Each CDR3 protein gets just one entry, which takes the most common genes and DNA from the rows behind it. Recorded for this sample are hundreds of thousands of distinct CDR3 sequences; 10% to 15% of them occurred a single time. The ten largest make up 0.79% of the sample.

The CDR3 runs 15 amino acids, cysteine and phenylalanine included. Only the CDR3 part of the read is kept: 45 bases, read in frame from the first base. V loses 5 bases, J loses 2 bases, and the germline ends lie 12 bases apart. In the germline V gene, CDR1 corresponds to SGHAT and CDR2 to FQNNGV. The rearranged chain carries TRBV11-2 and TRBJ2-2; no D segment can be confidently identified. The TCR originated in a girl aged 2 to 10 with congenital amegakaryocytic thrombocytopenia, due to receive a stem cell transplant. The sample consisted of PBMCs, taken before TCRalphabeta/CD19-depleted stem cell transplant. The CDR3: CASSPVQRNTGELFF. DNA sequence: TGTGCCAGCAGCCCCGTCCAGAGAAACACCGGGGAGCTGTTTTTT. Where the CDR3 stops, the reference TRBV11-2 and TRBJ2-2 genes take over; the full variable domain is EAGVAQSPRYKIIEKRQSVAFWCNPISGHATLYWYQQILGQGPKLLIQFQNNGVVDDSQLPKDRFSAERLKGVDSTLKIQPAKLEDSAVYLCASSPVQRNTGELFFGEGSRLTVL.